The clone carrying this TCR beta chain was recorded at least ten times. What it binds is unknown. Investigators excluded patients with uncontrolled infection, other autoimmune disease, pregnancy or lactation. Diagnosis rested on symptoms, serum thyroxine and TRAb, thyroid ultrasound, and orbital computed tomography. Regions amplified from RNA transcripts were the TCR beta CDR3 regions. The TCR CDR3 first-round RT-PCR relied on the HTBI primer set. TCRdb reanalysed the multiplex PCR reads using MiXCR and keeps one entry per CDR3 protein. The data hold fewer than 110,000 distinct CDR3 sequences, with over 45% observed a single time. This sample is part of a study of T cells in Graves' hyperthyroidism and ophthalmopathy. Overall study results and limits: Researchers report that a 13 V-J model separated ophthalmopathy from stable hyperthyroidism.

This receptor was identified in a man between 35 and 55 years old with Graves' hyperthyroidism. The sample taken for sequencing was blood.

The CDR3: CASSDIYRRPSGSTGELFF. As DNA, the CDR3 is TGTGCCAGCAGTGACATCTATCGTCGTCCTAGCGGGAGTACCGGGGAGCTGTTTTTT. The chain joins TRBV2 to TRBJ2-2, with 10 bases lining up with TRBD2. Germline V gene sequence: CDR1 SNHLY, CDR2 FYNNEI. The V gene end was trimmed by 3 bases and the J gene end by 5 bases; junction bases not matched to a gene: 15. CDR3 length: 19 amino acids.